This entry lists 21 T cell receptor beta chains sequenced from one sample in a study of cytomegalovirus exposure and HLA in healthy donors. This PCR relied on a set of 60 Vbeta primers and 13 Jbeta primers. Method: immunoSEQ multiplex PCR; TCRdb's copy keeps in-frame clones and lacks some. The table includes about 260,000 clones, 84% detected once. Source material: PBMCs. The receptors here all came from a woman aged 40 to 55 in good health and CMV-seropositive.

This chain links TRBV7-6 with TRBJ1-2; TRBD1 aligns across 7 bases. Germline loops: CDR1 SGHVS, CDR2 FNYEAQ. J lost 2 bases, V lost 5 bases, and 14 bases had no gene match. The CDR3 length is 17 residues. This chain's CDR3 is CASSPLISGTDNYGYTF. CDR3 DNA: TGTGCCAGCAGCCCTCTTATATCCGGGACAGACAACTATGGCTACACCTTC.

The V gene is TRBV25-1, the J gene TRBJ2-7, with a possible D match to TRBD2 (6 bases). Trimming left V 4 bases short and J 2 bases short, with 21 bases between. Germline CDR1 is MGHDK and CDR2 is SYGVNS. CDR3 length: 17 amino acids. The chain's CDR3 is CASSAATTSGRTYEQYF. The CDR3 DNA follows: TGTGCCAGCAGTGCCGCCACGACTAGTGGAAGGACCTACGAGCAGTACTTC.

This sequence joins TRBV7-8 and TRBJ1-4; possible D gene TRBD1, 6 bases. The CDR3 runs to 14 residues. With 5 bases removed from V and 8 bases from J, the gap between germline ends came to 15 bases. The germline V gene encodes CDR1 SGHVS and CDR2 FQNEAQ. CDR3 coding DNA: TGTGCCAGCAGCCAGGATACAGGGAACGAAAAACTGTTTTTT. It encodes CASSQDTGNEKLFF.

This rearrangement joins TRBV30 to TRBJ2-3, with 8 bases identical to TRBD1. CDR3 length: 15 amino acids. Germline V gives CDR1 GTSNPN, CDR2 SVGIG (reference sequence). Trimming took 5 bases from V and 1 from J; bases not matched to a gene: 8. The CDR3 spells CAWGGSTGGTDTQYF. DNA of the CDR3: TGTGCCTGGGGTGGCTCGACAGGGGGCACAGATACGCAGTATTTT.

This chain uses TRBV27 with TRBJ1-1; D call uncertain. CDR1 MNHEY and CDR2 SMNVEV come from the germline V gene (reference sequence). CDR3 length: 13 residues. The ends were cut back, 6 bases at V and 4 bases at J, with 12 bases in the middle. The CDR3 DNA sequence: TGTGCCAGCAGCACCCTACCACTCACTGAAGCTTTCTTT. Amino acid sequence: CASSTLPLTEAFF.

The chain has TRBV7-3 and TRBJ2-3; TRBD2 aligns across 11 bases. The germline V gene encodes CDR1 SGHTA and CDR2 FQGTGA. The V gene end was trimmed by 5 bases and the J gene end by 2 bases; junction bases not matched to a gene: 3. The CDR3 is 15 residues long. CDR3 in DNA: TGTGCCAGCAGCCGGGGACTAGCGGCCACAGATACGCAGTATTTT. Translation gives CASSRGLAATDTQYF.

Regarding this clone: A read error may account for a junction end that differs from germline. V usage is TRBV10-3 and J usage is TRBJ1-1; 9 nucleotides agree with TRBD1. CDR1 is ENHRY and CDR2 is SYGVKD in the germline V gene. There are 14 residues in the CDR3. CDR3 sequence: CAISGDRVNAEAFF. CDR3 DNA: TGTGCCATCAGTGGGGACAGGGTGAACGCTGAAGCTTTCTTT.

The genes are TRBV19 and TRBJ1-3, with TRBD1 matching over 11 bases. The length of the CDR3 is 14 residues. Germline-derived CDR1 and CDR2 are LNHDA and SQIVND (reference sequence). V lost 5 bases and J lost 7; bases outside the gene matches: 4. The CDR3 protein is CASSPRDRGNTIYF. CDR3 nucleotides: TGTGCCAGTAGTCCCCGGGACAGGGGGAACACCATATATTTT.

The chain joins TRBV7-9 to TRBJ2-5, with D perhaps TRBD2 (5 bases). Trimming shortened V by 1 base and J by 1 base, and 16 bases separated the two germline ends. The CDR3 covers 17 residues. The germline V gene has CDR1 SEHNR and CDR2 FQNEAQ (reference sequence). The CDR3 is CASSLGPFTGSQETQYF. The CDR3 region has the DNA TGTGCCAGCAGCTTAGGACCCTTTACGGGGAGCCAAGAGACCCAGTACTTC.

V is TRBV9 and J is TRBJ2-5; D is perhaps TRBD1 (5 bases). Trimming shortened V by 6 bases and J by 2 bases, and 17 bases separated the two germline ends. This CDR3 has 15 amino acids. The V gene's germline CDR1 is SGDLS and CDR2 YYNGEE. The CDR3: CASTEASGWQETQYF. The CDR3 DNA reads as TGTGCCAGCACCGAAGCCTCAGGGTGGCAAGAGACCCAGTACTTC.

V and J are TRBV11-1 and TRBJ2-5; possibly TRBD2 for D (6 bases). The V gene's germline CDR1 is SGHAT and CDR2 FQDESV (reference sequence). The CDR3 sequence is 14 residues long. The V and J ends lost 8 bases and 4 bases respectively, with 17 bases between them. The CDR3 DNA sequence: TGTGCCAGCGCCAAGAACAGGAGGGGAGAGACCCAGTACTTC. The encoded protein is CASAKNRRGETQYF.

This rearrangement joins TRBV5-8 to TRBJ2-3; the D gene is possibly TRBD2 (5 bases). CDR3 length: 17 amino acids. Germline V CDR1 and CDR2: SGHTS, YDEGEE. The ends were cut back, 0 bases at V and 0 bases at J, with 14 bases in the middle. CDR3: CASSLAKLAVSTDTQYF. The CDR3, as DNA: TGTGCCAGCAGCTTGGCCAAGCTAGCCGTTAGCACAGATACGCAGTATTTT.

The chain links TRBV4-3 to TRBJ1-4; D uncertain. This CDR3 has 15 amino acids. Trimming stripped 0 bases from V and 4 bases from J, with 9 bases between. The germline gives CDR1 LGHNA, CDR2 YSLEER. The CDR3, as DNA: TGCGCCAGCAGCCAAGACTGGGAGGGTAATGAAAAACTGTTTTTT. It specifies CASSQDWEGNEKLFF.

This clone appeared a single time. The gene calls are TRBV30 and TRBJ2-1, with 13 bases aligning to TRBD2. The length of the CDR3 is 16 residues. Trimming at V came to 1 base and at J to 3 bases, leaving 3 bases not matched to a gene. Germline V gives CDR1 GTSNPN, CDR2 SVGIG (reference sequence). The CDR3 nucleotides are TGTGCCTGGAGTGGACTAGCGGGAGGTGGCTACAATGAGCAGTTCTTC. It encodes CAWSGLAGGGYNEQFF. Full variable domain (rest looked up from reference TRBV30 and TRBJ2-1): SQTIHQWPATLVQPVGSPLSLECTVEGTSNPNLYWYRQAAGRGLQLLFYSVGIGQISSEVPQNLSASRPQDRQFILSSKKLLLSDSGFYLCAWSGLAGGGYNEQFFGPGTRLTVL.

The J gene is TRBJ2-7, the V gene TRBV18; no clear D gene. V was shortened by 2 bases and J by 4 bases, with 12 bases between the two germline ends. Germline V gene lookup returns CDR1 KGHSH and CDR2 LQKENI. There are 14 residues in the CDR3. CDR3 loop: CASSPNLDNYEQYF. DNA of the CDR3: TGTGCCAGCTCACCAAATTTAGACAATTACGAGCAGTACTTC.

The V call is TRBV12-5, the J call TRBJ2-1, with a tentative D call TRBD1 (6 bases). V was trimmed by 4 bases and J by 7 bases, leaving 14 bases between them. Germline V gene lookup returns CDR1 LGHNT and CDR2 FRNRAP. The length of the CDR3 is 14 residues. The CDR3 is CASGSGAGWNEQFF. The CDR3 DNA reads TGTGCTAGTGGTTCAGGGGCGGGCTGGAATGAGCAGTTCTTC.

The V and J genes are TRBV5-6 and TRBJ1-3; D call uncertain. Trimming stripped 6 bases from V and 4 bases from J, with 8 bases between. The germline gives CDR1 SGHDT, CDR2 YYEEEE. CDR3 length: 12 amino acids. CDR3 region: CASTTRGNTIYF. The CDR3 DNA reads TGTGCCAGCACCACTCGCGGAAACACCATATATTTT. Drawing the rest from reference TRBV5-6 and TRBJ1-3, the complete variable domain is DAGVTQSPTHLIKTRGQQVTLRCSPKSGHDTVSWYQQALGQGPQFIFQYYEEEERQRGNFPDRFSGHQFPNYSSELNVNALLLGDSALYLCASTTRGNTIYFGEGSWLTVV.

This rearrangement joins TRBV28 to TRBJ1-5, with TRBD1 identical over 8 bases. Germline loops: CDR1 MDHEN, CDR2 SYDVKM. This CDR3 has 16 amino acids. The junction had 13 bases not matched to a gene; V was cut back by 9 bases and J by 3 bases. Here the CDR3 reads CASTTGGFTSNQPQHF. CDR3 DNA: TGTGCCAGTACTACAGGGGGATTTACCTCCAATCAGCCCCAGCATTTT.

The rearrangement links TRBV23-1 to TRBJ2-4; D uncertain. TRBV23-1 is an ORF, with its function uncertain. Trimming removed 8 bases from V and 0 bases from J, with 14 bases in between. CDR3 length equals 15 residues. The CDR3 reads CASLGRSVAKNIQYF. DNA of the CDR3: TGCGCCAGCCTAGGTCGCTCCGTAGCCAAAAACATTCAGTACTTC.

The V and J genes are TRBV5-1 and TRBJ1-6; TRBD1 aligns across 7 bases. CDR1 and CDR2 from the germline V gene are SGHRS and YFSETQ. The CDR3 contains 17 residues. After removal of 4 bases from V and 10 bases from J, the junction contained 17 bases not matched to a gene. CDR3 DNA: TGCGCCAGCAGCCGATCCTTAGTCGGACAGGTGGGGTCACCCCTCCACTTT. Amino acid sequence: CASSRSLVGQVGSPLHF. Full variable domain (missing parts from reference TRBV5-1 and TRBJ1-6): KAGVTQTPRYLIKTRGQQVTLSCSPISGHRSVSWYQQTPGQGLQFLFEYFSETQRNKGNFPGRFSGRQFSNSRSEMNVSTLELGDSALYLCASSRSLVGQVGSPLHFGNGTRLTVT.

The chain combines TRBV7-3 with TRBJ1-5, with 7 bases fitting TRBD1. V lost 3 bases and J lost 1; bases outside the gene matches: 9. Germline values: CDR1 SGHTA, CDR2 FQGTGA. This CDR3 is 17 amino acids long. The chain's CDR3 is CASSFSPRDRSNQPQHF. CDR3 DNA sequence: TGTGCCAGCAGCTTTTCTCCCCGGGACAGAAGCAATCAGCCCCAGCATTTT.